Listed here is a single TCR beta chain. Methods used by the authors: Estimates of nucleated cell counts were drawn from the amplification of reference gene primers. The protocol was immunoSEQ multiplex PCR, while the TCRdb copy is restricted to in-frame clones and leaves out a portion. V, J and clone size reflect that table, while D and trimming were determined from the DNA. Here the sample spans hundreds of thousands of clones, 65% to 90% being singletons. The data belong to a study of blood T cell repertoires in COVID-19. This CDR3 is 14 amino acids long. The V gene's germline CDR1 is SNHLY and CDR2 FYNNEI. Trimming stripped 4 bases from V and 10 bases from J, with 14 bases between.

This sequence joins TRBV2 and TRBJ1-6, with TRBD1 as a possible D gene (6 bases). This sequence was found in a human donor in a cohort sampled during active COVID-19. The sample was peripheral blood. DNA for the CDR3: TGTGCCAGCAGTGTAGGGGGGGGCGGATCACCCCTCCACTTT. Protein: CASSVGGGGSPLHF.